This record looks at one TCR beta chain sequence and its context. As yet, its antigen is unknown. The germline V gene encodes CDR1 SEHNR and CDR2 FQNEAQ (reference sequence). The CDR3 length is 19 residues. The V and J ends lost 6 bases and 1 base, in that order; junction bases with no gene match: 16. The record originates from a study of tumor-infiltrating lymphocytes in localized non-small cell lung cancer. Whole-study context: Patients included smokers and never-smokers with various histologies, some sampled after neoadjuvant chemotherapy. General study points: Different pieces of the same tissue were used for each assay. Immunotypes IM1 and IM2 had similar TCR-derived T-cell fractions.

Produced via immunoSEQ multiplex PCR; TCRdb's table is partial and in-frame only. The data show approximately 12,000 clones, with 78% seen just once and 4.5% held by the top ten. The sequence was collected from a human donor with non-small cell lung cancer. V gene TRBV7-9 combines with J gene TRBJ2-2, with 8 positions matching TRBD1. The source material was lung tumor tissue. CDR3 in amino acids: CASSPPSGLTGENTGELFF. CDR3 coding DNA: TGTGCCAGCAGTCCCCCTAGTGGACTGACAGGGGAGAACACCGGGGAGCTGTTTTTT.